This T cell receptor beta chain stems from a study of shared clonotypes between healthy human individuals (dated by TCRdb to the early 2020s). Describing the broader study: A few men and a couple of women, aged 18 to 49 years, made up the cohort. For each donor, CD4 naive and CD4 memory were each run on three plates, CD8 naive on two plates, and CD8 memory on one plate. Each donor's leukapheresis produced roughly between roughly 0.94 and 9.5 billion PBMCs. Different laboratories and diverse techniques were used to prepare libraries and sequence TCR repertoires, to increase sequencing depth and limit assay-specific biases. The study deeply sequenced blood TCR repertoires of 5 or 6 healthy adults to estimate repertoire size and the extent of clonotype sharing between individuals. The paper as a whole reports these results and caveats: Only blood was sampled, and tissue TCR repertoires likely differ from those in blood. Pairwise subsampling indicated that sequencing depth was expected to affect the degree of clonotype sharing among donors. Roughly 5.2% of naive CD4, 3.5% of naive CD8, roughly 2.4% of memory CD4, and 0.4% of memory CD8 clonotypes were shared across a handful of donors. Rarefaction of sorted-subset datasets indicated incomplete sequencing despite the large sequencing depth. Because the study included only a small number of donors, the genetic and exposure-history diversity represented was limited. Naive subsets generally had larger estimated clonotype richness than memory subsets did. Higher generation probabilities were observed for clonotypes shared by all four sorted-subset donors than for non-shared clonotypes.

For the CD8 naive samples, CD45RO-negative cells were positively selected for CCR7, yielding a CD45RA+CCR7+ population from which TemRA cells were excluded. The donors were healthy, HIV-negative adults with no recently reported acute infections or vaccinations. All donors were Caucasian adults living in Nashville, Tennessee, USA. Blood was obtained by leukapheresis, after which PBMCs were separated by Ficoll-Histopaque density gradient centrifugation and cryopreserved in liquid nitrogen vapor phase. Analytical flow cytometry was used to check the purity and quantity of each magnetically sorted T cell population. From each sorted fraction, genomic DNA was isolated and quantified by UV absorbance on a Nanodrop 2000c. To note about this clone: Its antigen target is currently unknown. Qualities for individual bases were not recorded, and no much larger clone is one base off.

Using the deep immunoSEQ assay, multiplex PCR amplified TCR CDR3 regions from genomic DNA. Genomic DNA extracted from each cell subset was distributed evenly over all wells of several immunoSEQ 96-well plates, and each plate served as one replicate. For sorted subsets, each replicate PCR was loaded with about 200 ng genomic DNA, equivalent to 30,000 or so T cell genomes. The purified libraries were quantified using a Qubit 3.0 fluorometer, sized with a Bioanalyzer 2100, and then quantified again using the KAPA Library Quantification kit. A separate single-read 150-cycle Illumina NextSeq 550 flow cell was used to sequence each immunoSEQ 96-well plate. Turning to the authors' computational methods: Because the immunoSEQ output held only junctional sequences and lacked quality scores, the filtering could not match the filtering applied to full-length reads. To assign V/J genes and CDR3, sequences were annotated using PyIR, a Python wrapper for IgBLAST v1.9, with IMGT germline references. Reads with weak V/J assignments (E-value above 1e-6), missing CDR3, stop codons, out-of-frame junctions, or ambiguous translated residues were removed. V3J clonotypes were defined as sequences sharing an identical inferred V gene, J gene, and CDR3 amino acid sequence. Percentage overlap between repertoires was computed as shared unique clonotypes divided by the size of the smaller repertoire. Three approaches were used to assess repertoire richness: RTK rarefaction, the Chao1 estimator, and Recon v2.1 estimates of unobserved clonotypes. Generation probabilities for all TCRbeta clonotypes obtained by the gDNA method from a few donors were computed using OLGA. Here the immuneACCESS table is served through TCRdb, limited to in-frame sequences with V and J called. Missing clones are a known gap in these copies; in checked studies unresolved V genes cover under half, and the rest lacks a known reason. D and trimming were read from the DNA, whereas the V and J calls and clone size are those reported in that table. For this sample there are nearly 2 million clones; around 96% appear just once. Together, the top ten hold more than 0.9% of the sample.

The specimen sequenced was naive CD8+ T cells sorted from blood. Sample cell subset or site, as interpreted from the label and publication: CD45RA+CCR7+. This receptor was obtained from a man aged 18 to 35 in good health.

The CDR3 is CASGVSYNSPLHF. The nucleotide sequence reads TGTGCCAGCGGCGTCTCCTATAATTCACCCCTCCACTTT. Recombination joined TRBV6-5 with TRBJ1-6; the D gene is not confidently resolved. V gives up 8 bases and J gives up 0 bases, and the segment between their germline ends measures 5 bases. The germline V gene provides CDR1 MNHEY and CDR2 SVGAGI. The CDR3 has 13 amino acids, counting the end cysteine and phenylalanine. The only DNA kept is the CDR3, 39 bases in frame from the first base.